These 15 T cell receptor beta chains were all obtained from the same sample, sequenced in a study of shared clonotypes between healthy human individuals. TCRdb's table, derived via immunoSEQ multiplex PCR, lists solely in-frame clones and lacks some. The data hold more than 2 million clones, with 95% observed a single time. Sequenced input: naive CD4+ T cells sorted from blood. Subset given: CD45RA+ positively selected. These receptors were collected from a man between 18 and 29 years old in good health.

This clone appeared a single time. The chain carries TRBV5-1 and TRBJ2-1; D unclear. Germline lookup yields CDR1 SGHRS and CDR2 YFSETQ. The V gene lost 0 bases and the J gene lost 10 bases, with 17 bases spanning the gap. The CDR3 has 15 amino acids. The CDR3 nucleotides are TGCGCCAGCAGCTTGGGGGTAGTTCGAGAACACGAGCAGTTCTTC. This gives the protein CASSLGVVREHEQFF.

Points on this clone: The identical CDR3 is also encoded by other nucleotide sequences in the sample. CDR3 residues: CAISESAGGSTDTQYF. The CDR3, as DNA: TGTGCCATCAGTGAGTCGGCGGGGGGTAGCACAGATACGCAGTATTTT. The rearrangement uses TRBV10-3 and TRBJ2-3; 8 bases match TRBD2. The CDR3 is 16 amino acids. Germline V gene lookup returns CDR1 ENHRY and CDR2 SYGVKD. Trimming took 0 bases from V and 0 from J; bases not matched to a gene: 2.

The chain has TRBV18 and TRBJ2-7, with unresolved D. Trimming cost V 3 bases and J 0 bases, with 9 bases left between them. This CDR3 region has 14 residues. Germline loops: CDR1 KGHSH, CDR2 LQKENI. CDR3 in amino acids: CASSPGGPSYEQYF. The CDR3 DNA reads TGTGCCAGCTCACCGGGCGGACCCTCCTACGAGCAGTACTTC.

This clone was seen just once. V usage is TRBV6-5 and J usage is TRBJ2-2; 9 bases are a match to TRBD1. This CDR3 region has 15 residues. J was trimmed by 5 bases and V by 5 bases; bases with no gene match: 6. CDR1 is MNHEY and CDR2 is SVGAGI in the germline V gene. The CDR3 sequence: CASSSKGQGTGELFF. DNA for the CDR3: TGTGCCAGCAGTAGTAAGGGACAGGGAACCGGGGAGCTGTTTTTT.

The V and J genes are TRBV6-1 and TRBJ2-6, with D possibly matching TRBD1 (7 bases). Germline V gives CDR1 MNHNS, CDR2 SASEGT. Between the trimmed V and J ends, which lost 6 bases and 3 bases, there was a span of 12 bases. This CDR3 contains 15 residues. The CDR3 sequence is CASRAGGLGANVLTF. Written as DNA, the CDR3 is TGTGCCAGCAGAGCAGGGGGGCTTGGGGCCAACGTCCTGACTTTC.

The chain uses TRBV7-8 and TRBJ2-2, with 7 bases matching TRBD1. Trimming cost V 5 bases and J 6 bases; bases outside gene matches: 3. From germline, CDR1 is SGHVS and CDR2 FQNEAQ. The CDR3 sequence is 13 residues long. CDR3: CASSVQGPGELFF. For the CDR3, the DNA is TGTGCCAGCAGCGTACAGGGGCCCGGGGAGCTGTTTTTT. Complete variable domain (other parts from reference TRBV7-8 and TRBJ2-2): GAGVSQSPRYKVAKRGQDVALRCDPISGHVSLFWYQQALGQGPEFLTYFQNEAQLDKSGLPSDRFFAERPEGSVSTLKIQRTQQEDSAVYLCASSVQGPGELFFGEGSRLTVL.

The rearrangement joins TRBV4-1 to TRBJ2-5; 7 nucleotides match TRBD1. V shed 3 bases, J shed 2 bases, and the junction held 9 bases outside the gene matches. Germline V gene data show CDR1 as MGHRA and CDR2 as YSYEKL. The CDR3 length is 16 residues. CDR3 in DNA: TGCGCCAGCAGCCACCCCCGACAGGGAGCACAAGAGACCCAGTACTTC. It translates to CASSHPRQGAQETQYF.

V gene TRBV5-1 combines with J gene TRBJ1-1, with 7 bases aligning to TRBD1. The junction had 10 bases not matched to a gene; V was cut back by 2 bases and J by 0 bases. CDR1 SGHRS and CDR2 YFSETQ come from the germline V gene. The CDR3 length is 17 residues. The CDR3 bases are TGCGCCAGCAGCTTAGACAGGGCCAGAACCATGAACACTGAAGCTTTCTTT. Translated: CASSLDRARTMNTEAFF.

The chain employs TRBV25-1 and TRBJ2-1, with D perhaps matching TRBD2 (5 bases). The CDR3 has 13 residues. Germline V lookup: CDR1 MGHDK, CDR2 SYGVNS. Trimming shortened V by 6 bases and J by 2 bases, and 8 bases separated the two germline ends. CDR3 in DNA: TGTGCCAGCAGCCAGAGGGCCTACAATGAGCAGTTCTTC. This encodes CASSQRAYNEQFF.

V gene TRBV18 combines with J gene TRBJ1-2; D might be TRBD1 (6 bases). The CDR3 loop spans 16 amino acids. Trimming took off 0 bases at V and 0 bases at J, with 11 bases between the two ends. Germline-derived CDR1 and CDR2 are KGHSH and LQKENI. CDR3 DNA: TGTGCCAGCTCACCACCTAACGGACAGACTAACTATGGCTACACCTTC. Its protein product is CASSPPNGQTNYGYTF.

CDR3 loop: CASSLMATGAYGYTF. The CDR3 DNA sequence: TGCGCCAGCAGCTTGATGGCGACAGGGGCGTATGGCTACACCTTC. The chain links TRBV5-1 to TRBJ1-2, with 8 bases identical to TRBD1. Losses at the gene ends were 1 base for V and 5 bases for J; bases not matched to a gene: 7. This CDR3 region has 15 residues. The germline V gene encodes CDR1 SGHRS and CDR2 YFSETQ.

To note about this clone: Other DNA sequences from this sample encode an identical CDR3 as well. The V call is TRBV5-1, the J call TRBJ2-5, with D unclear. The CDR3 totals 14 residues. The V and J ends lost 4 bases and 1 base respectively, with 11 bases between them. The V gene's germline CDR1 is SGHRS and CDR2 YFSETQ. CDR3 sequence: CASSPLLGQETQYF. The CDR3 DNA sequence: TGCGCCAGCAGCCCCCTTTTGGGCCAAGAGACCCAGTACTTC.

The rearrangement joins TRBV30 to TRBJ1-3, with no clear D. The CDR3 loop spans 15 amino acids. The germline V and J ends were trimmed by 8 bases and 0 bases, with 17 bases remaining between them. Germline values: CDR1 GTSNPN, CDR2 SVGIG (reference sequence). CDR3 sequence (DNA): TGTGCCAGCAGCTTAGCCTCGAGCTCTGGAAACACCATATATTTT. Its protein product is CASSLASSSGNTIYF.

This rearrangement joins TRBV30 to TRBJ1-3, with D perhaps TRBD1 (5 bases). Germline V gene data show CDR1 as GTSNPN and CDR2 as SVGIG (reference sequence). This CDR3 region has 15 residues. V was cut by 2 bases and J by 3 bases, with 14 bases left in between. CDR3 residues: CAWSRSGNGGNTIYF. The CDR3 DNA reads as TGTGCCTGGAGTAGGTCAGGGAACGGTGGAAACACCATATATTTT.

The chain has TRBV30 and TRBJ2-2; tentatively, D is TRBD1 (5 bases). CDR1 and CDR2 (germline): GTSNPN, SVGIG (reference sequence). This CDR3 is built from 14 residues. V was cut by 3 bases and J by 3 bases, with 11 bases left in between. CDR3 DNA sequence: TGTGCCTGGAGCCCCCAGGGCTACACCGGGGAGCTGTTTTTT. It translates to CAWSPQGYTGELFF.